This T cell receptor beta chain was sequenced in a study of blood T cell repertoires in COVID-19. Turning to the study itself: Acute-phase and convalescent COVID-19 samples originated in the United States, Italy and Spain. T cells, B-cell-depleted T cells, or PBMCs provided the cDNA or gDNA that served as material.

Original processing notes: Researchers report that nucleated cell counts were estimated from reference gene primer amplification. TCRdb's table, derived via immunoSEQ multiplex PCR, lists solely in-frame clones and lacks some. For V, J and clone size, that table is used; D and trimming come from the DNA. In the table there are 200,000 to 300,000 clones, 70% to 90% of which are singletons. The TCR sequence derives from a man younger than 40 with active or convalescent COVID-19. The specimen was peripheral blood.

The chain's CDR3 is CASSSGIAKNIQYF. The CDR3 nucleotides read TGTGCCAGCAGTTCAGGAATAGCCAAAAACATTCAGTACTTC. The chain recombines TRBV27 with TRBJ2-4, with D uncertain. The CDR3 length is 14 residues. Germline V CDR1 and CDR2: MNHEY, SMNVEV (reference sequence). The germline V and J ends were trimmed by 4 bases and 0 bases, with 7 bases remaining between them.